Shown below are 14 T cell receptor beta chains from a single sample sequenced in a study of OX40 agonist ivuxolimab in advanced cancers. The library was obtained by the immunoSEQ multiplex PCR assay. What TCRdb holds here is the immuneACCESS table cut down to in-frame rearrangements. Part of the clones is not present; checked against another copy, under half of the missing clones reflect an unresolved V gene, and the others are unexplained. For this sample there are tens of thousands of clones; roughly four fifths appear just once. The ten largest make up around 3.3% of the sample. The sequencing here drew on CD4+ or CD8+ T cells sorted from blood, taken in a trial of the OX40 agonist ivuxolimab. The source of these receptors is an adult with an advanced solid tumor such as melanoma, head and neck, liver or kidney cancer.

J is TRBJ1-2 and V is TRBV18, with 7 bases matching TRBD1. J gave up 2 bases and V 2 bases, and 2 bases lay outside the gene matches. Per germline, CDR1 KGHSH and CDR2 LQKENI. The CDR3 consists of 14 residues. The CDR3 spells CASSPGTENYGYTF. The CDR3 nucleotides read TGTGCCAGCTCACCAGGGACAGAGAACTATGGCTACACCTTC.

J is TRBJ1-4 and V is TRBV11-3; D might be TRBD1 (6 bases). V was shortened by 2 bases and J by 7 bases, with 14 bases between the two germline ends. Germline loops: CDR1 SGHNT, CDR2 YENEEA. The CDR3 runs to 15 residues. Here the CDR3 reads CASSLTGGWGEKLFF. The CDR3 coding sequence is TGTGCCAGCAGCTTAACTGGGGGCTGGGGTGAAAAACTGTTTTTT. Full variable domain (remainder filled in from reference TRBV11-3 and TRBJ1-4): EAGVVQSPRYKIIEKKQPVAFWCNPISGHNTLYWYLQNLGQGPELLIRYENEEAVDDSQLPKDRFSAERLKGVDSTLKIQPAELGDSAVYLCASSLTGGWGEKLFFGSGTQLSVL.

The rearrangement links TRBV5-1 to TRBJ1-2; 7 nucleotides match TRBD1. The germline gives CDR1 SGHRS, CDR2 YFSETQ. V lost 2 bases and J lost 4; bases outside the gene matches: 11. The CDR3 length is 16 residues. In DNA form, the CDR3 reads TGCGCCAGCAGCTTAGAGGGGACAGCCAGCTCCTATGGCTACACCTTC. Translation gives CASSLEGTASSYGYTF.

Notes on this clone: The junction shows a germline mismatch at one end, possibly a read error. The same CDR3 can be traced to other DNA sequences in this sample. The V gene is TRBV30, the J gene TRBJ1-5, with TRBD1 as a possible D gene (5 bases). Germline CDR1 and CDR2: GTSNPN and SVGIG (reference sequence). The CDR3 loop spans 14 amino acids. CDR3 in DNA: TGTGCTTGGAGTAAGGGGATTAGCAATCAGCCCCAGCATTTT. Translating gives CAWSKGISNQPQHF. Combining the CDR3 with reference TRBV30 and TRBJ1-5 gives the whole variable domain SQTIHQWPATLVQPVGSPLSLECTVEGTSNPNLYWYRQAAGRGLQLLFYSVGIGQISSEVPQNLSASRPQDRQFILSSKKLLLSDSGFYLCAWSKGISNQPQHFGDGTRLSIL.

The CDR3 protein is CASSLARWDRGRRSFGANVLTF. DNA for the CDR3: TGTGCCAGCAGCTTAGCGAGATGGGACAGGGGGCGCCGGTCCTTTGGGGCCAACGTCCTGACTTTC. This chain links TRBV7-8 with TRBJ2-6, with TRBD1 matching 12 bases. The CDR3 has 22 residues. With 0 bases clipped from V and 3 bases from J, the junction kept 15 bases outside the gene matches. Germline lookup yields CDR1 SGHVS and CDR2 FQNEAQ.

The chain joins TRBV5-1 to TRBJ1-2; 7 bases align to TRBD1. The CDR3 is made up of 11 amino acids. Germline CDR1 reads SGHRS; CDR2 reads YFSETQ. V shed 10 bases, J shed 7 bases, and the junction held 7 bases outside the gene matches. The CDR3 DNA reads as TGCGCCTCCAGGGGGGAAGGTGGCTACACCTTC. Translation: CASRGEGGYTF.

The chain joins TRBV2 to TRBJ2-3; D may be TRBD1 (6 bases). CDR1 is SNHLY and CDR2 is FYNNEI in the germline V gene. V was clipped by 8 bases and J by 3 bases, with 15 bases between them. CDR3 length equals 14 residues. The CDR3 DNA follows: TGTGCCAGCCAAGATAACAGGGTGACAGATACGCAGTATTTT. This encodes CASQDNRVTDTQYF.

This clone was picked up a small number of times. This sequence joins TRBV5-4 and TRBJ1-2; D is ambiguous. CDR3 length equals 12 residues. The germline V gene has CDR1 SGHNT and CDR2 YYREEE (reference sequence). The V gene lost 0 bases and the J gene lost 5 bases, with 5 bases spanning the gap. The CDR3 coding sequence is TGTGCCAGCAGCTTGGGTGGTTATGGCTACACCTTC. As protein: CASSLGGYGYTF. The entire variable domain, with the rest obtained from reference TRBV5-4 and TRBJ1-2, is as follows: ETGVTQSPTHLIKTRGQQVTLRCSSQSGHNTVSWYQQALGQGPQFIFQYYREEENGRGNFPPRFSGLQFPNYSSELNVNALELDDSALYLCASSLGGYGYTFGSGTRLTVV.

V is TRBV2 and J is TRBJ2-1; 9 nucleotides match TRBD1. Germline-derived CDR1 and CDR2 are SNHLY and FYNNEI. After removal of 7 bases from V and 4 bases from J, the junction contained 2 bases not matched to a gene. The CDR3 contains 13 residues. CDR3 loop: CASTGQGYNEQFF. DNA of the CDR3: TGTGCCAGCACGGGACAGGGATACAATGAGCAGTTCTTC. Full variable domain (outside the CDR3, taken from reference TRBV2 and TRBJ2-1): EPEVTQTPSHQVTQMGQEVILRCVPISNHLYFYWYRQILGQKVEFLVSFYNNEISEKSEIFDDQFSVERPDGSNFTLKIRSTKLEDSAMYFCASTGQGYNEQFFGPGTRLTVL.

The chain links TRBV4-1 to TRBJ1-5, with D uncertain. There are 19 residues in the CDR3. In germline, CDR1 is MGHRA, CDR2 YSYEKL. V shed 0 bases and J shed 5 bases, with 23 bases lying between them. CDR3 sequence reads: CASSQDYREFRILDQPQHF. The CDR3 DNA is TGCGCCAGCAGCCAAGATTATAGAGAATTCCGTATCCTTGATCAGCCCCAGCATTTT.

V and J are TRBV5-1 and TRBJ2-2; D perhaps matches TRBD1 (5 bases). The CDR3 length is 17 residues. Germline values: CDR1 SGHRS, CDR2 YFSETQ. V lost 0 bases to trimming and J lost 1 base, with 13 bases between them. The CDR3, as DNA: TGCGCCAGCAGCTTGGCCCTGGACACCTGGAACACCGGGGAGCTGTTTTTT. This gives the protein CASSLALDTWNTGELFF.

This chain joins TRBV6-5 and TRBJ2-3, with 12 bases lining up with TRBD2. Germline V gives CDR1 MNHEY, CDR2 SVGAGI. With V trimmed by 5 bases and J by 3 bases, 0 bases remained unmatched. The CDR3 spans 14 residues. The CDR3, as DNA: TGTGCCAGCAGTCTAGCGGGGGGGACAGATACGCAGTATTTT. Translating gives CASSLAGGTDTQYF.

The V and J genes are TRBV28 and TRBJ1-2; D may be TRBD1 (5 bases). V was shortened by 3 bases and J by 5 bases, with 13 bases between the two germline ends. Germline V gene sequence: CDR1 MDHEN, CDR2 SYDVKM. The CDR3 is 14 residues long. CDR3 loop: CASSFRAKGYGYTF. The CDR3 DNA sequence: TGTGCCAGCAGTTTCAGGGCCAAAGGGTATGGCTACACCTTC.

This sequence joins TRBV5-1 and TRBJ2-3; tentative D call: TRBD2 (6 bases). The CDR3 sequence is 13 residues long. Looked up from germline, CDR1 is SGHRS and CDR2 is YFSETQ. Trimming pared 4 bases from V and 8 bases from J, leaving 14 bases between. CDR3 region: CASSLLEGGTQYF. The CDR3, as DNA: TGCGCCAGCAGCCTCCTCGAGGGAGGTACGCAGTATTTT.